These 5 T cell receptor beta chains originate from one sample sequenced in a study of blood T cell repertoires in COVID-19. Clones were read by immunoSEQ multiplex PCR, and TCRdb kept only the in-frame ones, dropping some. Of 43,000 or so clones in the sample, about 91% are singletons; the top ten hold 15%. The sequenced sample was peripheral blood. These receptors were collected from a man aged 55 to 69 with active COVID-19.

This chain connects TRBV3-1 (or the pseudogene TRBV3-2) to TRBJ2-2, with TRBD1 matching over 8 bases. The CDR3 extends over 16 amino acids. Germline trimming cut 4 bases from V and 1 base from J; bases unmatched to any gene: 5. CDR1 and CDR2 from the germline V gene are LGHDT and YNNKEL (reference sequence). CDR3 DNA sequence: TGTGCCAGCAGCCGACCTGGACAGGGGAACACCGGGGAGCTGTTTTTT. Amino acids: CASSRPGQGNTGELFF.

Written as DNA, the CDR3 is TGTGCCAGCAGCCCAACGGCAGGGGGTGACGGAAATCAGCCCCAGCATTTT. This sequence encodes CASSPTAGGDGNQPQHF. The chain has TRBV9 and TRBJ1-5; 7 nucleotides align to TRBD1. This CDR3 is built from 17 residues. J gave up 4 bases and V 4 bases, and 14 bases lay outside the gene matches. Germline V gene data show CDR1 as SGDLS and CDR2 as YYNGEE.

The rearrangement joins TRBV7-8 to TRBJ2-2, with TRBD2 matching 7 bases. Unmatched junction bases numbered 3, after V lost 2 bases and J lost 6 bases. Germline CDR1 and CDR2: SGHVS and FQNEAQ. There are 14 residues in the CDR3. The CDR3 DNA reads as TGTGCCAGCAGCTTACGTGGGAGGGCCGGGGAGCTGTTTTTT. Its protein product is CASSLRGRAGELFF.

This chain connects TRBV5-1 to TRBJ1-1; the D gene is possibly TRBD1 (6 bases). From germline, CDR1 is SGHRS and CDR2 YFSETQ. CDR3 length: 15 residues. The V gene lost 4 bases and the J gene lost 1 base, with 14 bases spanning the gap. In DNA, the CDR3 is TGCGCCAGCAGCACATCCGGGACACCGAACACTGAAGCTTTCTTT. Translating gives CASSTSGTPNTEAFF.

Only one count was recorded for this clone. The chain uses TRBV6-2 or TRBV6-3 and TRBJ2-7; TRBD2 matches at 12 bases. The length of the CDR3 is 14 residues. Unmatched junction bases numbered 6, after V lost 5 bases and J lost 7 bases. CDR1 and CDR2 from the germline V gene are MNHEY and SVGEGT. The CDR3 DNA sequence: TGTGCCAGCAGTCCCCGGACTAGCGGGGTTGAGCAGTACTTC. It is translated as CASSPRTSGVEQYF.